These T cell receptor beta chains were read from a single sample in a study of shared clonotypes between healthy human individuals. Sequencing was performed with immunoSEQ multiplex PCR; in TCRdb, only in-frame clones are kept and a portion is missing. The sample lists roughly 2 million clones, about 95% occurring once. Sample: naive CD8+ T cells sorted from blood. Receptors were obtained from a man between 18 and 35 years old in good health. Each CDR3 is given with its conserved first and last residue. A D gene is named only where the DNA matches it firmly. Size is omitted from some rows. Given values are once, few, many or a class for expanded clones.

CDR3 length | D gene | J gene | V gene | clone size | CDR3 DNA | CDR3 protein
13 | TRBD1 | TRBJ1-1 | TRBV5-1 | . | TGCGCCAGCAGCCTTACAGGGGACACTGAAGCTTTCTTT | CASSLTGDTEAFF
17 | TRBD2 | TRBJ2-2 | TRBV5-1 | . | TGCGCCAGCAGCTCGGGGACTAGCGGGCTGAACACCGGGGAGCTGTTTTTT | CASSSGTSGLNTGELFF
15 | TRBD2 | TRBJ2-1 | TRBV27 | . | TGTGCCAGCAAAATAGCGGGGGGTTTTTCAAATGAGCAGTTCTTC | CASKIAGGFSNEQFF
16 | TRBD2 | TRBJ2-2 | TRBV7-9 | . | TGTGCCAGCAGCTTATGGGAGGGCCCTAACACCGGGGAGCTGTTTTTT | CASSLWEGPNTGELFF
15 | . | TRBJ2-7 | TRBV28 | . | TGTGCCAGCAGTTTAATTTCCGGGGACTCCTACGAGCAGTACTTC | CASSLISGDSYEQYF
16 | TRBD2 | TRBJ2-1 | TRBV27 | . | TGTGCCAGCAGTTTACTACTAGCGGGGGCACTCAATGAGCAGTTCTTC | CASSLLLAGALNEQFF
14 | TRBD1 | TRBJ1-2 | TRBV29-1 | . | TGCAGCGTTGAAGGACAGGGGGCGCGATATGGCTACACCTTC | CSVEGQGARYGYTF
15 | TRBD1 | TRBJ2-3 | TRBV6-5 | . | TGTGCCAGCAGCCCCGAGGGGGCAGGCACAGATACGCAGTATTTT | CASSPEGAGTDTQYF
15 | . | TRBJ1-1 | TRBV15 | . | TGTGCCACCAGCAGAGATTGGGGGGCGAACACTGAAGCTTTCTTT | CATSRDWGANTEAFF
14 | . | TRBJ2-3 | TRBV13 | once | TGTGCCAGCAGCTTAGAACAGATCACAGATACGCAGTATTTT | CASSLEQITDTQYF
13 | . | TRBJ2-1 | TRBV28 | . | TGTGCCAGCACCCTGACTGGACTTAATGAGCAGTTCTTC | CASTLTGLNEQFF
14 | TRBD1 | TRBJ2-7 | TRBV4-1 | . | TGCGCCAGCAGCCCAAAGGGGGCAAAGTACGAGCAGTACTTC | CASSPKGAKYEQYF
13 | . | TRBJ2-7 | TRBV5-1 | . | TGCGCCAGCAGCTTGCCGAGTCTCGACGAGCAGTACTTC | CASSLPSLDEQYF
14 | . | TRBJ2-5 | TRBV9 | . | TGTGCCAGCAGCGTCGCAGATATACAAGAGACCCAGTACTTC | CASSVADIQETQYF
15 | . | TRBJ2-7 | TRBV11-2 | . | TGTGCCAGCAGCTTAGACCCTAGCGATTACTACGAGCAGTACTTC | CASSLDPSDYYEQYF
14 | . | TRBJ2-7 | TRBV27 | . | TGTGCCAGCAGTTTATTAGTCGGAGGATACGAGCAGTACTTC | CASSLLVGGYEQYF
15 | . | TRBJ2-1 | TRBV5-6 | . | TGTGCCAGCAGCTTGCCCCCGGGAGCGTACAATGAGCAGTTCTTC | CASSLPPGAYNEQFF
16 | . | TRBJ1-2 | TRBV4-1 | . | TGCGCCAGCAGGCTCCAGGGGACCCCAATGGACTATGGCTACACCTTC | CASRLQGTPMDYGYTF
16 | . | TRBJ1-1 | TRBV4-3 | . | TGCGCCAGCAGCCAAGATCCCAGGGATATTATCGCTGAAGCTTTCTTT | CASSQDPRDIIAEAFF
12 | . | TRBJ1-1 | TRBV7-2 | . | TGTGCCAGCAGCTTAGCAGGGACTGAAGCTTTCTTT | CASSLAGTEAFF
16 | . | TRBJ2-7 | TRBV9 | . | TGTGCCAGCAGCGTAGAAGGGGGTCTTCGCGGAGGCGAGCAGTACTTC | CASSVEGGLRGGEQYF
17 | . | TRBJ2-1 | TRBV27 | once | TGTGCCAGCAGTTTATCCCCGGGATCCCTACTTTACAATGAGCAGTTCTTC | CASSLSPGSLLYNEQFF
17 | TRBD2 | TRBJ2-1 | TRBV9 | . | TGTGCCAGCAGCTCCCAAAAGCAGCGGGGGTCCTACAATGAGCAGTTCTTC | CASSSQKQRGSYNEQFF
13 | . | TRBJ2-7 | TRBV5-1 | . | TGCGCCAGCAGCCCACAGGATCCCCACGAGCAGTACTTC | CASSPQDPHEQYF
13 | . | TRBJ2-7 | TRBV12-5 | . | TGTGCTAGTGGGCGAGGAAGCGCCTACGAGCAGTACTTC | CASGRGSAYEQYF
11 | . | TRBJ2-1 | TRBV7-2 | . | TGTGCCAGGGGCGAATACAATGAGCAGTTCTTC | CARGEYNEQFF
11 | . | TRBJ1-2 | TRBV5-5 | . | TGTGCCAGCAGCTTGTCTGCTGGCTACACCTTC | CASSLSAGYTF
10 | . | TRBJ2-5 | TRBV29-1 | . | TGCAGCGCTAACGGCGCAACCCAGTACTTC | CSANGATQYF
13 | . | TRBJ1-4 | TRBV19 | few | TGTGCCAGTAGTATGAGGGGAGAAGAAAAACTGTTTTTT | CASSMRGEEKLFF
14 | . | TRBJ2-5 | TRBV5-6 | . | TGTGCCAGCAGCGAACTAATAGCGGAAGAGACCCAGTACTTC | CASSELIAEETQYF
16 | . | TRBJ2-1 | TRBV4-2 | . | TGTGCCAGCAGCCAAGATCCCGTGGCGGACCACAATGAGCAGTTCTTC | CASSQDPVADHNEQFF
15 | . | TRBJ1-2 | TRBV11-2 | . | TGTGCCAGCAGCCTGAGCACAGATCTGAGCTATGGCTACACCTTC | CASSLSTDLSYGYTF
11 | . | TRBJ2-3 | TRBV30 | . | TGTGCCTGGAGTGACACAGATACGCAGTATTTT | CAWSDTDTQYF
17 | TRBD1 | TRBJ1-6 | TRBV30 | . | TGTGCCTGGAGCCTTTTTGAGACAGGGGGCTGGGGTTCACCCCTCCACTTT | CAWSLFETGGWGSPLHF
18 | TRBD2 | TRBJ2-3 | TRBV27 | . | TGTGCCAGCAGCCAAGGGACTAGCGGGGGGGCCCGCACAGATACGCAGTATTTT | CASSQGTSGGARTDTQYF
15 | TRBD1 | TRBJ2-7 | TRBV19 | . | TGTGCCAGTAGTTTACCGGGACAGGGGTACTACGAGCAGTACTTC | CASSLPGQGYYEQYF
15 | . | TRBJ1-4 | TRBV28 | . | TGTGCCAGCAGTTTACTCGACGGCCCTAATGAAAAACTGTTTTTT | CASSLLDGPNEKLFF
13 | . | TRBJ2-7 | TRBV27 | . | TGTGCCAGCAGTTCGGGGAGCTCCTACGAGCAGTACTTC | CASSSGSSYEQYF
15 | . | TRBJ2-7 | TRBV6-5 | . | TGTGCCAGCAGTTTAGCCGGGACACTTTATAGCGAGCAGTACTTC | CASSLAGTLYSEQYF